This T cell receptor (beta chain) is from a study of cytomegalovirus exposure and HLA in healthy donors. Study outcomes and limitations: The study put 150 to 200 TCR beta chains on its list as cytomegalovirus-associated. Earlier analysis yielded a pattern in which most TCR beta V segments were productive about 87% or about 30% of the time.

Researchers ran the PCR with 60 Vbeta and 13 Jbeta primers. Clones were read by immunoSEQ multiplex PCR, and TCRdb kept only the in-frame ones, dropping some. The data show about 190,000 clones, with roughly 85% seen just once and 1% held by the top ten. Notes on this clone: Its antigen is not known.

J lost 2 bases, V lost 0 bases, and 3 bases had no gene match. CDR1 and CDR2 from the germline V gene are SQVTM and ANQGSEA. The CDR3 is made up of 15 amino acids. Every donor was a healthy person donating bone marrow. The rearrangement links TRBV29-1 to TRBJ2-1, with TRBD1 matching over 8 bases. Input material: PBMCs. The TCR was taken from a boy aged 2 to 10 in good health and CMV-seronegative. As DNA, the CDR3 is TGCAGCGTTGAAGAAATGGGACAGGCCTACAATGAGCAGTTCTTC. This encodes CSVEEMGQAYNEQFF.